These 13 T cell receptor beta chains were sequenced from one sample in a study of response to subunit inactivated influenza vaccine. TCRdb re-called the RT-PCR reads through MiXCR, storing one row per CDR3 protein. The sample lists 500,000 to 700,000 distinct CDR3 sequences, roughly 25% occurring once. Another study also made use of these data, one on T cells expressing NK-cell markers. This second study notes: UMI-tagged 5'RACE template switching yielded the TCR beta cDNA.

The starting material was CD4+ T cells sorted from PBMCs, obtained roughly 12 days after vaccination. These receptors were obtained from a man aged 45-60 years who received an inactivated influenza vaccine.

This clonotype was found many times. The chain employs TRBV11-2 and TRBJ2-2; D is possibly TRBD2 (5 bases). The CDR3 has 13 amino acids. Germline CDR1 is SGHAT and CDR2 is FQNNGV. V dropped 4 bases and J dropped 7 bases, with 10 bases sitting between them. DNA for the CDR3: TGTGCCAGCAGCTCTAACCGGGGCGGGGAGCTGTTTTTT. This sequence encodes CASSSNRGGELFF.

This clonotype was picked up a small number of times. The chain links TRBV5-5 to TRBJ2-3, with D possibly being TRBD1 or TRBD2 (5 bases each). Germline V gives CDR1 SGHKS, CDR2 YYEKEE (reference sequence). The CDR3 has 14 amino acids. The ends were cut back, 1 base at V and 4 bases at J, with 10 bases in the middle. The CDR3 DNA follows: TGTGCCAGCAGCTTGTTCAGGGAGTCAGATACGCAGTATTTT. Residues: CASSLFRESDTQYF.

The CDR3: CASSRRQSNQPQHF. CDR3 in DNA: TGTGCCAGCAGTCGAAGACAGAGCAATCAGCCCCAGCATTTT. The chain combines TRBV6-1 with TRBJ1-5; a possible D gene is TRBD1 (5 bases). The CDR3 covers 14 residues. The V gene's germline CDR1 is MNHNS and CDR2 SASEGT. Between the trimmed V and J ends, which lost 5 bases and 1 base, there was a span of 9 bases.

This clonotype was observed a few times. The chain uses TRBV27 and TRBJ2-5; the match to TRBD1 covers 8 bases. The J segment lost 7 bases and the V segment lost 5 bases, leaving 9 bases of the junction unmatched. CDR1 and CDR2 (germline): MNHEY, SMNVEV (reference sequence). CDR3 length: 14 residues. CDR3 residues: CASSTRQGRGTQYF. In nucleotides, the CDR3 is TGTGCCAGCAGTACCCGACAGGGGCGAGGGACCCAGTACTTC.

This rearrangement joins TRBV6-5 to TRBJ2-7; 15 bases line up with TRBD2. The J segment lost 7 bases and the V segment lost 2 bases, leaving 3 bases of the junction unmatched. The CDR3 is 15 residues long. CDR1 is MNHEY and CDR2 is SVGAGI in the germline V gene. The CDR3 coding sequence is TGTGCCAGCAGTTACGGGACTAGCGGGGGGAGGGAGCAGTACTTC. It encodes CASSYGTSGGREQYF.

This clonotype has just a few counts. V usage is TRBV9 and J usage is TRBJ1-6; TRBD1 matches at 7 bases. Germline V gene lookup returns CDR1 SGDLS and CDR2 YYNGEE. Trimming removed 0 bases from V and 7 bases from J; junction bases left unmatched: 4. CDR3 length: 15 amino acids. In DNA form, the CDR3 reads TGTGCCAGCAGCGTAGAAGGGGGCCCAAATTCACCCCTCCACTTT. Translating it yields CASSVEGGPNSPLHF.

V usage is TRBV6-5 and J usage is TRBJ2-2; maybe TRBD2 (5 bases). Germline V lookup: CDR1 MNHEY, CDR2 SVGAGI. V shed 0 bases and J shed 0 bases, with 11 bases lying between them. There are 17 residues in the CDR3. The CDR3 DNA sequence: TGTGCCAGCAGTTACTCGAATCTAGCCACGAACACCGGGGAGCTGTTTTTT. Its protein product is CASSYSNLATNTGELFF.

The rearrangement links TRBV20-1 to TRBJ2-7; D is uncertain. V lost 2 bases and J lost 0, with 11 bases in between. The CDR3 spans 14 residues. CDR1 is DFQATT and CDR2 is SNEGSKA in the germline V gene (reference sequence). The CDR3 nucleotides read TGCAGTGCTAGACCGGTCACTTTCTCCTACGAGCAGTACTTC. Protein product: CSARPVTFSYEQYF.

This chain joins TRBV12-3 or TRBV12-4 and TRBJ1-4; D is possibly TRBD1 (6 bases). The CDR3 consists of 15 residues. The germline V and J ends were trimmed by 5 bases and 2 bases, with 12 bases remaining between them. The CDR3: CASSPSDSTNEKLFF. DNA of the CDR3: TGTGCCAGCAGTCCTTCGGACAGCACTAATGAAAAACTGTTTTTT.

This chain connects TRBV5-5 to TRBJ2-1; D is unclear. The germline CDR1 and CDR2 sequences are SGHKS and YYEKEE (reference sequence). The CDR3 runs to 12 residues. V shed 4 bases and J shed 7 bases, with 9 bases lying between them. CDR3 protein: CASSDIGNEQFF. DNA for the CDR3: TGTGCCAGCAGCGACATTGGGAATGAGCAGTTCTTC.

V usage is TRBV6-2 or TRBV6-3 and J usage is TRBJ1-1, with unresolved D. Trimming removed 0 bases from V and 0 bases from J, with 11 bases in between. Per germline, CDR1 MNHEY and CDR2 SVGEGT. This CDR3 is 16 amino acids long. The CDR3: CASSYSRGTLNTEAFF. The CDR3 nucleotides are TGTGCCAGCAGTTACTCGAGAGGCACCCTGAACACTGAAGCTTTCTTT.

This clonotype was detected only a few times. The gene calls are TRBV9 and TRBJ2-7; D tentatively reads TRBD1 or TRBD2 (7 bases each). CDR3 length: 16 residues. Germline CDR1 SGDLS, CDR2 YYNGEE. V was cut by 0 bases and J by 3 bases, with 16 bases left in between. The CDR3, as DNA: TGTGCCAGCAGCGTAGCAGGGGGAGGGAATTTCTACGAGCAGTACTTC. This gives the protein CASSVAGGGNFYEQYF.

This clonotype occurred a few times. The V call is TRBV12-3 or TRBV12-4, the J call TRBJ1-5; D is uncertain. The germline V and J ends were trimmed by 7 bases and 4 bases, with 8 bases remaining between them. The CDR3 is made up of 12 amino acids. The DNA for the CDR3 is TGTGCCAGCACTCGGGGTAATCAGCCCCAGCATTTT. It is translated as CASTRGNQPQHF.